The 28 T cell receptor beta chains below come from one sample, sequenced in a study of T cell clonotyping in hematopoietic cell transplantation. Time point here: recipient sample about 28 days before transplant, after cytoreduction. The table came from immunoSEQ multiplex PCR; TCRdb's copy has only in-frame clones and leaves some out. The sample holds approximately 46,000 clones, around 84% seen once. Sequencing was performed on peripheral blood mononuclear cells, taken before stem cell transplant. The receptors stem from a man between 60 and 75 years old with biphenotypic leukemia. Some clones in this sample may be carry-over from other donors' samples.

The chain couples TRBV6-6 to TRBJ1-1; 8 nucleotides align to TRBD1. Germline CDR1 MNHNY, CDR2 SVGAGI (reference sequence). J lost 5 bases, V lost 2 bases, and 4 bases had no gene match. The CDR3 is made up of 14 amino acids. CDR3 sequence (DNA): TGTGCCAGCAGTTACATACAGGGGGAAACTGAAGCTTTCTTT. Translation gives CASSYIQGETEAFF.

The chain couples TRBV10-3 to TRBJ1-1; D is unresolved. Trimming pared 0 bases from V and 7 bases from J, leaving 9 bases between. The CDR3 contains 13 residues. Germline V gene data show CDR1 as ENHRY and CDR2 as SYGVKD. CDR3 nucleotide sequence: TGTGCCATCAGTGAGTCTGTCGGCGATGAAGCTTTCTTT. Its protein product is CAISESVGDEAFF.

The J gene is TRBJ2-3, the V gene TRBV28; D perhaps matches TRBD2 (5 bases). Germline V gives CDR1 MDHEN, CDR2 SYDVKM. V lost 6 bases and J 11 bases, leaving 15 bases between the germline ends. The CDR3 totals 12 residues. The CDR3 spells CASSPGPGRQYF. CDR3 nucleotide sequence: TGTGCCAGCAGCCCCGGGCCGGGAAGGCAGTATTTT.

V gene TRBV25-1 combines with J gene TRBJ1-6; D remains ambiguous. Trimming stripped 2 bases from V and 9 bases from J, with 8 bases between. Germline CDR1 reads MGHDK; CDR2 reads SYGVNS. The CDR3 length is 13 residues. CDR3: CASSEVGPSPLHF. In DNA, the CDR3 is TGTGCCAGCAGTGAAGTCGGGCCTTCACCCCTCCACTTT.

The rearrangement joins TRBV21-1 to TRBJ2-7; the table's D call, TRBD1, has no DNA check behind it. TRBV21-1 is assigned pseudogene status. The CDR3 loop spans 19 amino acids. CDR3 DNA sequence: TGTGCCAGCAGCCCAGCCAGCCTTACAGGGCAGAGTTGCGGCTACGAGCAGTACTTC. This gives the protein CASSPASLTGQSCGYEQYF.

The chain is built from TRBV5-4 and TRBJ1-1; D call uncertain. Trimming took off 0 bases at V and 0 bases at J, with 12 bases between the two ends. There are 16 residues in the CDR3. In germline, CDR1 is SGHNT, CDR2 YYREEE (reference sequence). The CDR3 loop is CASSLVGASVNTEAFF. CDR3 nucleotides: TGTGCCAGCAGCTTGGTAGGAGCCAGCGTGAACACTGAAGCTTTCTTT.

The J gene is TRBJ2-5, the V gene TRBV4-3, with D maybe TRBD2 (6 bases). The CDR3 contains 16 residues. The germline V and J ends were trimmed by 4 bases and 4 bases, with 19 bases remaining between them. Germline assignment: CDR1 LGHNA and CDR2 YSLEER. This CDR3 is CASSRTGGDRGETQYF. Here the CDR3 DNA reads TGCGCCAGCAGCCGAACCGGCGGGGATAGGGGAGAGACCCAGTACTTC.

The V and J genes are TRBV7-3 and TRBJ1-1; TRBD1 is a possible D gene (5 bases). V was cut by 2 bases and J by 5 bases, with 15 bases left in between. This CDR3 has 15 residues. CDR1 is SGHTA, CDR2 FQGTGA, per germline. CDR3 DNA: TGTGCCAGCAGCTTACAGGGACGGAGTTGGACTGAAGCTTTCTTT. Its translation is CASSLQGRSWTEAFF.

There are a few counts of this clone. The chain is built from TRBV2 and TRBJ2-3; 8 positions agree with TRBD2. With 4 bases clipped from V and 5 bases from J, the junction kept 14 bases outside the gene matches. The CDR3 is made up of 17 amino acids. Germline V lookup: CDR1 SNHLY, CDR2 FYNNEI. The CDR3, as DNA: TGTGCCAGCAGTGGAAAAATGGAGACTAGCGTACAAGATACGCAGTATTTT. It codes for CASSGKMETSVQDTQYF.

In this sample, this clone turned up once. The chain employs TRBV6-1 and TRBJ2-3; perhaps D is TRBD1 or TRBD2 (7 bases each). The V and J ends lost 4 bases and 0 bases respectively, with 17 bases between them. This CDR3 region has 17 residues. Germline V gene lookup returns CDR1 MNHNS and CDR2 SASEGT. The CDR3 DNA is TGTGCCAGCAGTGCCCGCAGGGGGGGTATTAGCACAGATACGCAGTATTTT. Its translation: CASSARRGGISTDTQYF.

The rearrangement joins TRBV27 to TRBJ1-2; D ambiguous. The germline V and J ends were trimmed by 0 bases and 0 bases, with 11 bases remaining between them. In germline, CDR1 is MNHEY, CDR2 SMNVEV (reference sequence). CDR3 length: 16 residues. The CDR3 DNA is TGTGCCAGCAGTTTATCTGTGCAGACGGCTAACTATGGCTACACCTTC. Translation gives CASSLSVQTANYGYTF.

The gene calls are TRBV7-2 and TRBJ2-7, with 8 bases identical to TRBD1. This CDR3 region has 14 residues. V dropped 4 bases and J dropped 2; count of bases not matched to a gene: 4. Germline V gives CDR1 SGHTA, CDR2 FQGNSA. The CDR3 coding sequence is TGTGCCAGCAGCTCTAGGACAGGGACCTACGAGCAGTACTTC. Protein: CASSSRTGTYEQYF.

This chain connects TRBV27 to TRBJ1-5; TRBD1 agrees at 7 bases. The J segment lost 3 bases and the V segment lost 5 bases, leaving 7 bases of the junction unmatched. Germline CDR1 MNHEY, CDR2 SMNVEV (reference sequence). This CDR3 is built from 15 residues. CDR3 in amino acids: CASSPLGTDNQPQHF. CDR3 sequence (DNA): TGTGCCAGCAGTCCATTAGGGACAGACAATCAGCCCCAGCATTTT.

V usage is TRBV5-6 and J usage is TRBJ2-7; D is ambiguous. There are 14 residues in the CDR3. V lost 1 base, J lost 2 bases, and 10 bases lay in between. In germline, CDR1 is SGHDT, CDR2 YYEEEE. The CDR3 DNA is TGTGCCAGCAGCTTGTCTGAGGCAGCCTACGAGCAGTACTTC. As protein: CASSLSEAAYEQYF.

This clone ranks as hyperexpanded (1% or more). The CDR3 here is CASSVGVDYDSYTF. The CDR3 nucleotides are TGTGCCAGCAGTGTAGGGGTAGACTACGATAGCTACACCTTC. The chain uses TRBV2 and TRBJ1-2, with D possibly matching TRBD1 (5 bases). CDR1 SNHLY and CDR2 FYNNEI come from the germline V gene. The CDR3 spans 14 residues. The V gene lost 4 bases and the J gene lost 9 bases, with 18 bases spanning the gap.

This chain connects TRBV7-9 to TRBJ2-5, with unresolved D. CDR3 size: 14 residues. Germline values: CDR1 SEHNR, CDR2 FQNEAQ (reference sequence). The germline V and J ends were trimmed by 6 bases and 2 bases, with 13 bases remaining between them. CDR3 sequence: CASSFLDSQETQYF. The CDR3, as DNA: TGTGCCAGCAGTTTTCTTGACTCGCAAGAGACCCAGTACTTC. Complete variable domain (other parts from reference TRBV7-9 and TRBJ2-5): DTGVSQNPRHKITKRGQNVTFRCDPISEHNRLYWYRQTLGQGPEFLTYFQNEAQLEKSRLLSDRFSAERPKGSFSTLEIQRTEQGDSAMYLCASSFLDSQETQYFGPGTRLLVL.

This clone is a singleton in its sample. The chain uses TRBV5-6 and TRBJ1-2; D unclear. Germline assignment: CDR1 SGHDT and CDR2 YYEEEE. The CDR3 loop spans 15 amino acids. Trimming shortened V by 6 bases and J by 5 bases, and 20 bases separated the two germline ends. The CDR3 here is CASTFGVSSPYGYTF. The CDR3 DNA sequence: TGTGCCAGCACCTTCGGCGTAAGTAGTCCATATGGCTACACCTTC.

The J gene is TRBJ2-4, the V gene TRBV4-1; D may be TRBD2 (6 bases). The germline gives CDR1 MGHRA, CDR2 YSYEKL. V was trimmed by 1 base and J by 4 bases, leaving 11 bases between them. There are 15 residues in the CDR3. CDR3 region: CASSQGGGPKNIQYF. For the CDR3, the DNA is TGCGCCAGCAGCCAAGGTGGAGGGCCAAAAAACATTCAGTACTTC.

This clone was observed a single time. This sequence joins TRBV5-1 and TRBJ1-2; 8 bases fit TRBD1. Trimming at V came to 8 bases and at J to 4 bases, leaving 13 bases not matched to a gene. Germline loops: CDR1 SGHRS, CDR2 YFSETQ. CDR3 length: 15 amino acids. The CDR3 DNA sequence: TGCGCCAGTAGAAGGACAGGGTTGATTGGCTATGGCTACACCTTC. Residues: CASRRTGLIGYGYTF.

The J gene is TRBJ2-7, the V gene TRBV28; TRBD1 is a possible D gene (6 bases). The V end was cut by 0 bases, the J end by 2 bases, with 8 bases between. Germline CDR1 and CDR2: MDHEN and SYDVKM. CDR3 length: 14 residues. The DNA for the CDR3 is TGTGCCAGCAGTTTATGGGACAGCACCTACGAGCAGTACTTC. It encodes CASSLWDSTYEQYF.

The gene calls are TRBV28 and TRBJ1-1; no reliable D call. Trimming removed 6 bases from V and 0 bases from J, with 11 bases in between. This CDR3 contains 14 residues. Per the germline V gene, CDR1 is MDHEN and CDR2 is SYDVKM. The CDR3 DNA follows: TGTGCCAGCAGCCGGGAGGCCGTGAACACTGAAGCTTTCTTT. Protein sequence: CASSREAVNTEAFF.

The chain recombines TRBV10-1 with TRBJ2-7, with D possibly being TRBD1 (5 bases). From germline, CDR1 is WNHNN and CDR2 SYGVQD (reference sequence). The CDR3 runs to 14 residues. Trimming took 3 bases from V and 5 from J, leaving 14 bases between them. The CDR3 bases are TGCGCCAGCAGTGATGGCAGGGAATACGACGAGCAGTACTTC. This codes for CASSDGREYDEQYF.

V is TRBV28 and J is TRBJ1-5; maybe TRBD1 (5 bases). Deletions cut 5 bases from V and 5 bases from J, with 10 bases between. CDR1 and CDR2 (germline): MDHEN, SYDVKM. The length of the CDR3 is 13 residues. The CDR3 DNA sequence: TGTGCCAGCAGTCCAGGGTTTGATCAGCCCCAGCATTTT. Residues: CASSPGFDQPQHF.

The chain is built from TRBV7-9 and TRBJ2-1, with TRBD2 matching 7 bases. This CDR3 region has 18 residues. With 5 bases clipped from V and 0 bases from J, the junction kept 13 bases outside the gene matches. Per germline, CDR1 SEHNR and CDR2 FQNEAQ (reference sequence). The CDR3 loop is CASSPAGVPGGSYNEQFF. CDR3 bases: TGTGCCAGCAGCCCGGCCGGGGTCCCGGGAGGCTCCTACAATGAGCAGTTCTTC.

The chain carries TRBV4-2 and TRBJ2-2; 10 nucleotides agree with TRBD1. The CDR3 sequence is 17 residues long. The V gene's germline CDR1 is LGHNA and CDR2 YNFKEQ. J was trimmed by 8 bases and V by 5 bases; bases with no gene match: 14. CDR3 residues: CASSKPSGTGDRGELFF. The CDR3 DNA sequence: TGTGCCAGCAGCAAGCCATCCGGGACAGGGGATCGTGGGGAGCTGTTTTTT.

The chain has TRBV6-5 and TRBJ2-7; the D gene is possibly TRBD2 (6 bases). Germline lookup yields CDR1 MNHEY and CDR2 SVGAGI. Trimming shortened V by 8 bases and J by 3 bases, and 11 bases separated the two germline ends. The CDR3 contains 12 residues. The CDR3 DNA reads as TGTGCCAGCTCTGGGGGGTTCTACGAGCAGTACTTC. This codes for CASSGGFYEQYF.

In regard to this clone: One end of the junction fails to match germline, which may point to a read error. V gene TRBV19 combines with J gene TRBJ1-1, with D perhaps matching TRBD1 (6 bases). This CDR3 has 8 residues. Per germline, CDR1 LNHDA and CDR2 SQIVND (reference sequence). CDR3 in amino acids: CASGRDTF. The CDR3 coding sequence is TGTGCCTCGGGCCGGGACACGTTT.

The chain combines TRBV28 with TRBJ2-7, with 10 bases that match TRBD1. The CDR3 has 13 residues. CDR1 MDHEN and CDR2 SYDVKM come from the germline V gene. V lost 8 bases, J lost 4 bases, and 5 bases stayed unmatched. As DNA, the CDR3 is TGTGCCAGCCGGACAGGGGGGCGTTACGAGCAGTACTTC. Protein: CASRTGGRYEQYF. The variable domain in full, with the rest retrieved from reference TRBV28 and TRBJ2-7, is DVKVTQSSRYLVKRTGEKVFLECVQDMDHENMFWYRQDPGLGLRLIYFSYDVKMKEKGDIPEGYSVSREKKERFSLILESASTNQTSMYLCASRTGGRYEQYFGPGTRLTVT.